This is a list of T cell receptor beta chains from one sample in a study of blood T cell repertoires in COVID-19. Produced via immunoSEQ multiplex PCR; TCRdb's table is partial and in-frame only. The table lists about 240,000 clones, around four fifths of them singletons, with 9.5% to 15% in the top ten. The sequenced material came from peripheral blood. The source of these receptors is a woman aged 60-75 years with active or convalescent COVID-19. The CDR3 runs from the conserved cysteine through the conserved F or W. Fields, in order: J gene, V gene, D gene, clone size, CDR3 DNA, CDR3 protein. D genes are given only for firm matches. Size is omitted from some rows. Given values are once, few, many or a class for expanded clones.

TRBJ1-5 TRBV19 . once TGTGCCAGTAGTAGGGACACCAATCAGCCCCAGCATTTT CASSRDTNQPQHF
TRBJ2-2 TRBV7-9 TRBD1 . TGTGCCAGCAGCAGCACAGGGGTTGCCGCCGGGGAGCTGTTTTTT CASSSTGVAAGELFF
TRBJ1-3 TRBV9 . . TGTGCCAGCAGCCCCCGGGTGGGGCCTACAACAACTGAAGGAAACACCATATATTTT CASSPRVGPTTTEGNTIYF
TRBJ2-3 TRBV6-5 TRBD2 . TGTGCCAGCAGTCCTAGCGGGGGAACAGATACGCAGTATTTT CASSPSGGTDTQYF
TRBJ1-6 TRBV2 TRBD1 . TGTGCCAGCAGTCTGACAGGGGTTAGCTTGGAACTCCACTTT CASSLTGVSLELHF
TRBJ2-3 TRBV19 . . TGTGCCAGTAGTTCGAGACAGGGGAGGGTGACAGATACGCAGTATTTT CASSSRQGRVTDTQYF
TRBJ1-2 TRBV4-1 TRBD1 . TGCGCCAGCAGCCAAGTCGGGGGGACAGGGAGGCACTATGGCTACACCTTC CASSQVGGTGRHYGYTF
TRBJ1-3 TRBV6-6 TRBD1 . TGTGCCAGCGGCGACAGGGGCCGGAACACCATATATTTT CASGDRGRNTIYF
TRBJ1-1 TRBV5-1 . . TGCGCCAGCAGCTTGGGGGCAGGGCCTAAGAACACTGAAGCTTTCTTT CASSLGAGPKNTEAFF
TRBJ1-2 TRBV3-1/TRBV3-2 TRBD1 . TGTGCCAGCAGCCTATCCCAAGGGGGCGACTATGGCTACACCTTC CASSLSQGGDYGYTF
TRBJ2-7 TRBV7-9 . . TGTGCCAGCAGCAAAGACAGGTTTACTCCCGACGAGCAGTACTTC CASSKDRFTPDEQYF
TRBJ1-4 TRBV24-1 . few TGTGCCACCAGTGATTTAAACAGGGAGGGTAATGAAAAACTGTTTTTT CATSDLNREGNEKLFF
TRBJ1-1 TRBV15 . many TGTGCCACCAGCAGAGATTTCGACAGGAACACTGAAGCTTTCTTT CATSRDFDRNTEAFF
TRBJ1-2 TRBV3-1/TRBV3-2 . . TGTGCCAGCAGTAACGGTCTCTATGGCTACACCTTC CASSNGLYGYTF
TRBJ1-4 TRBV30 TRBD1 . TGTGCCTGGAATACAGGGGTCGTTAATGAAAAACTGTTTTTT CAWNTGVVNEKLFF
TRBJ1-2 TRBV5-1 TRBD1 . TGCGCCAGCAGCTTGGGGGGGACAGGGTGGTCCAACTATGGCTACACCTTC CASSLGGTGWSNYGYTF
TRBJ2-6 TRBV18 . . TGTGCCAGCTCATTTGGAGGGGTTATCTCTGGGGCCAACGTCCTGACTTTC CASSFGGVISGANVLTF
TRBJ1-2 TRBV6-5 TRBD1 . TGTGCCAGCAGACGACAGGGTGGTGCCTATGGCTACACCTTC CASRRQGGAYGYTF
TRBJ2-3 TRBV5-1 TRBD1 . TGCGCCAGCAGCTCCGGACAGGGTACCTCGGGCACAGATACGCAGTATTTT CASSSGQGTSGTDTQYF
TRBJ1-2 TRBV19 . . TGTGCCAGTAGTATAGCACGGTGGTATGGCTACACCTTC CASSIARWYGYTF
TRBJ2-5 TRBV5-1 . . TGCGCCAGCAGCTTGGCCGGGAACTCGGGGCAAGAGACCCAGTACTTC CASSLAGNSGQETQYF
TRBJ1-2 TRBV20-1 TRBD1 . TGCAGTGCCTACAGGGGGTATGGCTACACCTTC CSAYRGYGYTF
TRBJ1-2 TRBV5-4 . . TGTGCCAGCAGCATCAACCGAGGGGGTGCTGGCTACACCTTC CASSINRGGAGYTF
TRBJ2-5 TRBV3-1/TRBV3-2 . . TGTGCCAGCAGCCACAGCCGAGCGGGACAACAAGAGACCCAGTACTTC CASSHSRAGQQETQYF
TRBJ1-2 TRBV5-1 TRBD1 few TGCGCCAGCAGCCGGACAGGAGATGGCTACACCTTC CASSRTGDGYTF
TRBJ1-2 TRBV24-1 TRBD1 once TGTGCCACCAGTGACCGACCTCGACAAGGAGGAGGGGGCGCGGACTATGGCTACACCTTC CATSDRPRQGGGGADYGYTF
TRBJ1-2 TRBV5-1 . few TGCGCCAGCAGCTTGGCGGGGGGCTACACCTTC CASSLAGGYTF
TRBJ1-1 TRBV30 . . TGTGCCTGGACGGGCCAGGGGTCGACTGAAGCTTTCTTT CAWTGQGSTEAFF
TRBJ2-1 TRBV7-3 TRBD2 few TGTGCCAGCAGCCCCCGGGGGGGCCTTCTCAATGAGCAGTTCTTC CASSPRGGLLNEQFF
TRBJ1-2 TRBV7-7 TRBD1 . TGTGCCAGCAGCTTAGCCGACAGGGAGGACTATGGCTACACCTTC CASSLADREDYGYTF
TRBJ2-2 TRBV5-1 TRBD1 . TGCGCCAGCAGAATCACAGGGGGAACCGGGGAGCTGTTTTTT CASRITGGTGELFF
TRBJ1-5 TRBV19 . . TGTGCCAGTAGTATAGTCGGGGGAAGGGTCGGGCAGCCCCAGCATTTT CASSIVGGRVGQPQHF
TRBJ2-7 TRBV2 TRBD1 . TGTGCCAGCAGTCAACAGGGGGGCATAACCTACGAGCAGTACTTC CASSQQGGITYEQYF
TRBJ2-7 TRBV5-1 . . TGCGCCAGCAGCTTGGCCGAATTGGGGCCGAGCTCCTACGAGCAGTACTTC CASSLAELGPSSYEQYF
TRBJ1-1 TRBV7-6 . . TGTGCCAGCAGCTTAGCAGGGGGGGTGTCGAACACTGAAGCTTTCTTT CASSLAGGVSNTEAFF
TRBJ1-1 TRBV7-3 . . TGTGCCAGCAGCTTCGTCCTGAACACTGAAGCTTTCTTT CASSFVLNTEAFF
TRBJ2-7 TRBV3-1/TRBV3-2 . . TGTGCCAGCAGCCAAGGGCAACGACGGGCCCTAGCTTTC CASSQGQRRALAF
TRBJ2-3 TRBV11-3 . . TGTGCCAGCAGCCAAATAAGAGCGGCGAGCACAGATACGCAGTATTTT CASSQIRAASTDTQYF
TRBJ1-4 TRBV3-1/TRBV3-2 . . TGTGCCAGCAGCCGAAGGGGCCATGAAAAACTGTTTTTT CASSRRGHEKLFF
TRBJ2-3 TRBV21-1 . . TGTGCCAGCAGTTTCAGAACGGGACTAGCGGGGGATCCCGTAAGCACAGATACGCAGTATTTT CASSFRTGLAGDPVSTDTQYF
TRBJ1-6 TRBV25-1 . . TGTGCCAGCTGGGGACAAGATAATTCACCCCTCCACTTT CASWGQDNSPLHF